This is a list of T cell receptor beta chains from one sample in a study of T-cell memory formation after mild COVID-19. One entry per CDR3 protein, called by TCRdb with MiXCR from the 5' RACE reads. Of approximately 46,000 distinct CDR3 sequences in the sample, 9.5% to 15% are singletons; the top ten hold over 20%. The sample consisted of PBMCs or a T cell subset sorted from them (not recorded which). All receptors derive from a man between 18 and 29 years old who had mild COVID-19 (a few samples of this study predate the infection). Cell type and time point are not known. CDR3s include the opening cysteine and the closing phenylalanine or tryptophan. Each record gives: J gene, clone size, D gene, V gene, CDR3 DNA, CDR3 protein. A D gene is named only where the DNA matches it firmly. Clone sizes are given selectively: once, few, many, or a class where the clone is expanded.

TRBJ2-2 | few | TRBD1 | TRBV12-3/TRBV12-4 | TGTGCCAGCAGTACACAGGGGTTAAGGTACACCGGGGAGCTGTTTTTT | CASSTQGLRYTGELFF
TRBJ1-1 | few | . | TRBV2 | TGTGCCAGCAGACCCGGCCCTGAAGCTTTCTTT | CASRPGPEAFF
TRBJ1-2 | few | . | TRBV5-1 | TGCGCCAGCAGCTTGGTATCGATAAACTATGGCTACACCTTC | CASSLVSINYGYTF
TRBJ1-2 | . | . | TRBV10-2 | TGCGCCAGCAGTGAGACCTACACACACACCTCATATGGCTACACCTTC | CASSETYTHTSYGYTF
TRBJ1-3 | . | TRBD1 | TRBV7-9 | TGTGCCAGCAGCTTAAGCACAGGGGAAGGAAACACCATATATTTT | CASSLSTGEGNTIYF
TRBJ2-7 | many | . | TRBV6-5 | TGTGCCAGCAGTTCCCCCTACGAGCAGTACTTC | CASSSPYEQYF
TRBJ2-5 | . | TRBD2 | TRBV25-1 | TGTGCCAGCAGTGAACGGGAGCGGGGGTACCAAGAGACCCAGTACTTC | CASSERERGYQETQYF
TRBJ2-1 | many | TRBD2 | TRBV11-2 | TGTGCCAGCAGCCCAAACCCTAGCGGGGGGTCCTACAATGAGCAGTTCTTC | CASSPNPSGGSYNEQFF
TRBJ2-3 | many | . | TRBV24-1 | TGTGCCACCAGTGATTCTGACGGATACACAGATACGCAGTATTTT | CATSDSDGYTDTQYF
TRBJ2-5 | many | . | TRBV4-3 | TGCGCCAGCAGCCAAGGGGCGACAGGTCTTCAAGAGACCCAGTACTTC | CASSQGATGLQETQYF
TRBJ2-7 | many | TRBD1 | TRBV7-2 | TGTGCCAGCAGCCGGGACAGGGCAGGCTACGAGCAGTACTTC | CASSRDRAGYEQYF
TRBJ1-4 | few | . | TRBV29-1 | TGCAGCGTTGGAATAGGTGGAGAAAAACTGTTTTTT | CSVGIGGEKLFF
TRBJ1-5 | . | . | TRBV10-2 | TGCGCCAGCAGTGGGGACGGGGTGGATCAGCCCCAGCATTTT | CASSGDGVDQPQHF
TRBJ1-2 | . | . | TRBV7-9 | TGTGCCAGCGGTCATAACTATGGCTACACCTTC | CASGHNYGYTF
TRBJ2-7 | few | . | TRBV6-5 | TGTGCCAGCAGTTACAAGGACAGCACCTACGAGCAGTACTTC | CASSYKDSTYEQYF
TRBJ2-7 | many | TRBD2 | TRBV5-1 | TGCGCCAGCAGCCGGACCCTAGCGGGGGGGCCGCGGGAGCAGTACTTC | CASSRTLAGGPREQYF
TRBJ1-6 | few | . | TRBV6-5 | TGTGCCAGCAGCAACACTTATAAGGATTCACCCCTCCACTTT | CASSNTYKDSPLHF
TRBJ1-2 | medium-sized | . | TRBV6-5 | TGTGCCAGCAGTTACTCGACCAGGGGAGGCTACACCTTC | CASSYSTRGGYTF
TRBJ1-1 | few | . | TRBV5-1 | TGCGCCAGCAGCTCTTCTACGGGGAACACTGAAGCTTTCTTT | CASSSSTGNTEAFF
TRBJ2-1 | few | TRBD1 | TRBV7-2 | TGTGCCAGCAGCCCGACAGTGACAGGGGGGGCCTACAATGAGCAGTTCTTC | CASSPTVTGGAYNEQFF
TRBJ1-1 | . | . | TRBV6-5 | TGTGCCAGCAGAGGGAGTTGGGGCACTGAAGCTTTCTTT | CASRGSWGTEAFF
TRBJ2-5 | many | . | TRBV6-2/TRBV6-3 | TGTGCCAGCAGCTCCGGGCAAACAGACCAAGAGACCCAGTACTTC | CASSSGQTDQETQYF
TRBJ2-7 | large | . | TRBV29-1 | TGCAGCGTATATACAGGGTCATCCTACGAGCAGTACTTC | CSVYTGSSYEQYF
TRBJ1-1 | few | . | TRBV27 | TGTGCCAGCAGTTTAGGGCCAGGGGAGGTGTACACTGGAGCTTTCTTT | CASSLGPGEVYTGAFF
TRBJ2-2 | many | . | TRBV5-6 | TGTGCCAGCAGCTGGGACACCGGGGAGCTGTTTTTT | CASSWDTGELFF
TRBJ2-5 | many | . | TRBV20-1 | TGCAGTGCCCAGAGGTACCAAGAGACCCAGTACTTC | CSAQRYQETQYF
TRBJ2-1 | many | TRBD2 | TRBV6-4 | TGTGCCAGCAGTGAAACTAGCGGGGGGGCACATGAGCAGTTCTTC | CASSETSGGAHEQFF
TRBJ2-3 | many | TRBD2 | TRBV7-2 | TGTGCCAGCAGCCCTAGCGGGGGGGCCGTCAGGACAGATACGCAGTATTTT | CASSPSGGAVRTDTQYF
TRBJ2-1 | . | . | TRBV12-3/TRBV12-4 | TGTGCCAGCGATAGGGGGAATGAGCAGTTCTTC | CASDRGNEQFF
TRBJ2-6 | . | . | TRBV9 | TGTGCCAGCAGCGTTCCCCTCTCTGGGGCCAACGTCCTGACTTTC | CASSVPLSGANVLTF
TRBJ1-2 | . | . | TRBV6-5 | TGTGCCAGCAGTTACGCCGTTGGCAGACAGGAGAACTATGGCTACACCTTC | CASSYAVGRQENYGYTF
TRBJ1-4 | . | . | TRBV6-1 | TGTGCCAGCAGTCCCCGGGCAGGTATTAATGAAAAACTGTTTTTT | CASSPRAGINEKLFF
TRBJ1-2 | . | . | TRBV12-3/TRBV12-4 | TGTGCCAGCAGTTCTCAAACAGGGATCTATGGCTACACCTTC | CASSSQTGIYGYTF
TRBJ2-3 | many | . | TRBV7-7 | TGTGCTAGCAGCCCCGATTGGAGGGGTACGCAGTATTTT | CASSPDWRGTQYF
TRBJ1-1 | medium-sized | TRBD1 | TRBV7-3 | TGTGCCAGCAGCTGGTACAGGGGATCTGAAGCTTTCTTT | CASSWYRGSEAFF
TRBJ1-5 | few | . | TRBV2 | TGTGCCAGCGGCTTCAATCAGCCCCAGCATTTT | CASGFNQPQHF
TRBJ2-7 | . | . | TRBV7-9 | TGTGCCAGCACCCCGACAGGATTCTCCTACGAGCAGTACTTC | CASTPTGFSYEQYF
TRBJ2-5 | medium-sized | . | TRBV24-1 | TGTGCCACCAGTGATGCAGGGGAGGGTCGGGAGACCCAGTACTTC | CATSDAGEGRETQYF
TRBJ1-5 | few | TRBD1 | TRBV6-1 | TGTGCCAGCAGTGAAGCGGAGGGGACAGGGGGACAGCCCCAGCATTTT | CASSEAEGTGGQPQHF
TRBJ2-1 | few | . | TRBV4-2 | TGTGCCAGCAGCCAGTCGTACAATGAGCAGTTCTTC | CASSQSYNEQFF
TRBJ2-1 | few | . | TRBV20-1 | TGCAGTGCCACAGGGAACTGGTCCTACAATGAGCAGTTCTTC | CSATGNWSYNEQFF
TRBJ2-3 | . | TRBD1 | TRBV25-1 | TGTGCCAGCAAGGACAGGGGCACAGATACGCAGTATTTT | CASKDRGTDTQYF
TRBJ1-5 | many | . | TRBV29-1 | TGCAGCGTGGCGGGCAGGGGCAATCAGCCCCAGCATTTT | CSVAGRGNQPQHF
TRBJ2-5 | . | . | TRBV9 | TGTGCCAGCAGCGCCTACGCAGGGACCCAAGAGACCCAGTACTTC | CASSAYAGTQETQYF
TRBJ2-1 | . | TRBD2 | TRBV5-1 | TGCGCCAGCAGCTTCTCTAGCGGGGGGTCCTACAATGAGCAGTTCTTC | CASSFSSGGSYNEQFF
TRBJ2-3 | many | . | TRBV3-1 | TGTGCCACCTCCGGGCCGATCCGCAGGGATATAGGAACAGATACGCAGTATTTT | CATSGPIRRDIGTDTQYF
TRBJ2-7 | many | . | TRBV4-2 | TGTGCCAGCTCTCGGGATGTAGGCTACGAGCAGTACTTC | CASSRDVGYEQYF
TRBJ2-3 | . | . | TRBV7-6 | TGTGCCAGCAGCTTACGGCAAGACAGCACAGATACGCAGTATTTT | CASSLRQDSTDTQYF
TRBJ2-5 | few | TRBD1 | TRBV7-9 | TGTGCCAGCAGCCACAGGGGATGGCAAGAGACCCAGTACTTC | CASSHRGWQETQYF
TRBJ2-3 | few | TRBD2 | TRBV18 | TGTGCCAGCTCGCCGACACTAGCGGGGGGCACAGATACGCAGTATTTT | CASSPTLAGGTDTQYF
TRBJ1-5 | . | . | TRBV27 | TGTGCCAGCAGTTTATTTCAGAACCAGCCCCAGCATTTT | CASSLFQNQPQHF
TRBJ1-1 | . | TRBD1 | TRBV5-1 | TGCGCCAGCAGGGCTAGCATCGGACAGGGCCACTTTCCGGCTTTCTTT | CASRASIGQGHFPAFF
TRBJ1-2 | many | . | TRBV20-1 | TGCAGTGCTAGAGATCCGTTGAGTGGCTATGGCTACACCTTC | CSARDPLSGYGYTF
TRBJ1-1 | few | . | TRBV29-1 | TGCAGCGTTGATCCGGGGAACATGAACACTGAAGCTTTCTTT | CSVDPGNMNTEAFF
TRBJ2-3 | . | . | TRBV6-1 | TGTGCCAGCTCCCGGGCGGAGACAGATACGCAGTATTTT | CASSRAETDTQYF
TRBJ2-1 | few | TRBD2 | TRBV20-1 | TGCAGTGCCCCCGCGGGCGGGGGATTATACAATGAGCAGTTCTTC | CSAPAGGGLYNEQFF
TRBJ1-2 | . | TRBD1 | TRBV7-9 | TGTGCCAGCAGCTTAGCGACAGGGGGCGGCTACACCTTC | CASSLATGGGYTF
TRBJ2-3 | few | TRBD2 | TRBV30 | TGTGCCTGGACCGCGGGGGGCGGTTCCACAGATACGCAGTATTTT | CAWTAGGGSTDTQYF
TRBJ2-1 | few | . | TRBV2 | TGTGCCAGCATCCCTAGCAGCTACAATGAGCAGTTCTTC | CASIPSSYNEQFF
TRBJ2-1 | medium-sized | . | TRBV13 | TGTGCCAGCAGCCTCCAAGAAGACAGGAAGCAGTTCTTC | CASSLQEDRKQFF